This T cell receptor beta chain was documented in a study of blood T cell repertoires in COVID-19. Overall study context: Researchers got acute and convalescent COVID-19 samples from the United States, Italy and Spain. T cells, B-cell-depleted T cells, or PBMCs supplied cDNA or gDNA.

The J segment lost 2 bases and the V segment lost 7 bases, leaving 10 bases of the junction unmatched. CDR1 MNHEY and CDR2 SVGAGI come from the germline V gene. The CDR3 runs to 15 residues. Enrollment of patients from Seattle took place during active infection, with longitudinal follow-up. Under the authors' procedure: Amplification from reference gene primers served as the basis for estimated nucleated cell counts. Method: immunoSEQ multiplex PCR; TCRdb's copy keeps in-frame clones and lacks some. D and trimming were read from the DNA, whereas the V and J calls and clone size are those reported in that table. Counted here are tens of thousands of clones, 75% to 90% occurring once; the ten biggest clones make up over 25%. This clone was detected once.

Sequencing was performed on peripheral blood. V and J are TRBV6-5 and TRBJ2-7; 8 nucleotides match TRBD1. This sequence was found in a man aged 55 to 70 with COVID-19, enrolled during active disease. The CDR3 region has the DNA TGTGCCAGCACCTCAAAGACAGGGGCCACCTACGAGCAGTACTTC. Translation gives CASTSKTGATYEQYF.